This T cell receptor beta chain was profiled in a study of radiotherapy plus CTLA-4 blockade in lung cancer. Study-level background: With 31% of patients having disease control, objective responses were seen in roughly 19%. Study-wide points: In blood, TCR clones derived from the tumor expanded after radiotherapy plus ipilimumab.

Germline assignment: CDR1 MNHEY and CDR2 SMNVEV (reference sequence). Trimming removed 4 bases from V and 6 bases from J; junction bases left unmatched: 2. CDR3 length equals 14 residues. Produced via immunoSEQ multiplex PCR; TCRdb's table is partial and in-frame only. The repertoire holds about 56,000 clones, roughly 80% seen once, with roughly 17% in the top ten. As regards this clone: Its antigen is unknown.

The J gene is TRBJ2-2, the V gene TRBV27, with TRBD2 matching 10 bases. The sequencing used peripheral blood, collected from a patient treated with radiotherapy plus ipilimumab. The source is a human donor with non-small cell lung cancer who had a complete response to radiotherapy plus ipilimumab. CDR3 loop: CASSSLAGSGELFF. Written as DNA, the CDR3 is TGTGCCAGCAGTTCACTAGCGGGGTCCGGGGAGCTGTTTTTT.